These T cell receptor beta chains were read from a single sample in a study of T cell responses to AZD1222 COVID-19 vaccine. The data were produced by immunoSEQ multiplex PCR, yet TCRdb's version contains in-frame clones alone and is incomplete. The data show about 96,000 clones, with roughly 87% seen just once and 1.5% to 2% held by the top ten. The material was peripheral blood, obtained on day 0 of AZD1222 vaccination. These receptors all stem from an adult in good health. Each CDR3 is given with its conserved first and last residue. The D gene is left open where the match is weak. Size is omitted from some rows. Given values are once, few, many or a class for expanded clones.

v_call: TRBV6-6; d_call: -; j_call: TRBJ2-1; clone_size: -; cdr3_nt: TGTGCCAGCAATACTGGAAGTGGGCTCTCCTACAATGAGCAGTTCTTC; cdr3_aa: CASNTGSGLSYNEQFF
v_call: TRBV2; d_call: -; j_call: TRBJ1-4; clone_size: -; cdr3_nt: TGTGCCAGCAGTCCCATCGTGGGGGGGGAAAAACTGTTTTTT; cdr3_aa: CASSPIVGGEKLFF
v_call: TRBV3-1/TRBV3-2; d_call: -; j_call: TRBJ1-5; clone_size: -; cdr3_nt: TGTGCCAGCAGCCAGGCTGGGAGCAATCAGCCCCAGCATTTT; cdr3_aa: CASSQAGSNQPQHF
v_call: TRBV5-1; d_call: TRBD2; j_call: TRBJ2-7; clone_size: -; cdr3_nt: TGCGCCAGCAGCTTGGGGACGGGGGGTACCTACGAGCAGTACTTC; cdr3_aa: CASSLGTGGTYEQYF
v_call: TRBV5-1; d_call: -; j_call: TRBJ1-1; clone_size: -; cdr3_nt: TGCGCCAGCAGCTCCAGCCTGACAGGGAACACTGAAGCTTTCTTT; cdr3_aa: CASSSSLTGNTEAFF
v_call: TRBV5-1; d_call: -; j_call: TRBJ1-5; clone_size: -; cdr3_nt: TGCGCCAGCAGCTTGGGACAGTCGGCCAATCAGCCCCAGCATTTT; cdr3_aa: CASSLGQSANQPQHF
v_call: TRBV19; d_call: -; j_call: TRBJ2-2; clone_size: -; cdr3_nt: TGTGCCAGTAGTATAGCGGGGTCGTACACCGGGGAGCTGTTTTTT; cdr3_aa: CASSIAGSYTGELFF
v_call: TRBV19; d_call: TRBD1; j_call: TRBJ1-6; clone_size: -; cdr3_nt: TGTGCCAGTAGTTTCAGGGGGGACAATTCACCCCTCCACTTT; cdr3_aa: CASSFRGDNSPLHF
v_call: TRBV3-1/TRBV3-2; d_call: -; j_call: TRBJ1-2; clone_size: few; cdr3_nt: TGTGCCAGCACCCACGCCAGGGGAAACACCACCTTC; cdr3_aa: CASTHARGNTTF
v_call: TRBV29-1; d_call: -; j_call: TRBJ1-4; clone_size: -; cdr3_nt: TGCAGCGTTATACCACAGGGCGCTTATGAAAAACTGTTTTTT; cdr3_aa: CSVIPQGAYEKLFF
v_call: TRBV11-2; d_call: -; j_call: TRBJ1-6; clone_size: -; cdr3_nt: TGTGCCAGCAGCTTAGATTATCAGGGATTTAATTCACCCCTCCACTTT; cdr3_aa: CASSLDYQGFNSPLHF
v_call: TRBV7-6; d_call: -; j_call: TRBJ1-2; clone_size: -; cdr3_nt: TGTGCCAGCAGTCCTCTAGACAGCACCTATGGCTACACCTTC; cdr3_aa: CASSPLDSTYGYTF
v_call: TRBV30; d_call: TRBD1; j_call: TRBJ1-1; clone_size: -; cdr3_nt: TGTGCCTGGACGAACAGGGGCTGGAACACTGAAGCTTTCTTT; cdr3_aa: CAWTNRGWNTEAFF
v_call: TRBV5-6; d_call: TRBD2; j_call: TRBJ2-4; clone_size: -; cdr3_nt: TGTGCCAGCAGCTTGGGAGCGGGGGGCTTTATAGCCAAAAACATTCAGTACTTC; cdr3_aa: CASSLGAGGFIAKNIQYF
v_call: TRBV7-9; d_call: -; j_call: TRBJ2-2; clone_size: -; cdr3_nt: TGTGCCAGCAGCTTAAAACGGGACACCGGGGAGCTGTTTTTT; cdr3_aa: CASSLKRDTGELFF
v_call: TRBV5-1; d_call: -; j_call: TRBJ1-1; clone_size: -; cdr3_nt: TGCGCCAGCAGCGCCCACCCCCCCAGGAACACTGAAGCTTTCTTT; cdr3_aa: CASSAHPPRNTEAFF
v_call: TRBV12-3/TRBV12-4; d_call: TRBD1; j_call: TRBJ2-7; clone_size: -; cdr3_nt: TGTGCCAGCAGTGACAGGGACGAGCAGTACTTC; cdr3_aa: CASSDRDEQYF
v_call: TRBV7-2; d_call: TRBD1; j_call: TRBJ2-7; clone_size: -; cdr3_nt: TGTGCCAGCAGCTTGACAGGGCACTACGAGCAGTACTTC; cdr3_aa: CASSLTGHYEQYF
v_call: TRBV5-1; d_call: TRBD1; j_call: TRBJ1-2; clone_size: -; cdr3_nt: TGCGCCAGCAACCACGGACAGGGGGCGGCTGGCTACACCTTC; cdr3_aa: CASNHGQGAAGYTF
v_call: TRBV27; d_call: TRBD1; j_call: TRBJ1-6; clone_size: -; cdr3_nt: TGTGCCAGCCCCTCCCGGGACAGGGTCTACTCACCCCTCCACTTT; cdr3_aa: CASPSRDRVYSPLHF
v_call: TRBV2; d_call: -; j_call: TRBJ2-5; clone_size: -; cdr3_nt: TGTGCCACCCGAAGGACCCACGGGGACGGGACCCAGTACTTC; cdr3_aa: CATRRTHGDGTQYF
v_call: TRBV7-2; d_call: -; j_call: TRBJ2-7; clone_size: -; cdr3_nt: TGTGCCAGCAGCTTTCGGGGCAGCGAGCAGTACTTC; cdr3_aa: CASSFRGSEQYF
v_call: TRBV12-3/TRBV12-4; d_call: TRBD1; j_call: TRBJ1-1; clone_size: -; cdr3_nt: TGTGCCAGCACTCGGACAGGGTACACTGAAGCTTTCTTT; cdr3_aa: CASTRTGYTEAFF
v_call: TRBV7-2; d_call: -; j_call: TRBJ1-2; clone_size: -; cdr3_nt: TGTGCCAGCAGCTTAGAGGGGAGGCGAGGCTACACCTTC; cdr3_aa: CASSLEGRRGYTF
v_call: TRBV7-3; d_call: -; j_call: TRBJ1-1; clone_size: -; cdr3_nt: TGTGCCAGCAGCTCAGGATGGGGAAGAGGCACTGAAGCTTTCTTT; cdr3_aa: CASSSGWGRGTEAFF
v_call: TRBV12-3/TRBV12-4; d_call: TRBD1; j_call: TRBJ1-5; clone_size: -; cdr3_nt: TGTGCCAGCACGCGACAGGGGACGGCCCAGCATTTT; cdr3_aa: CASTRQGTAQHF
v_call: TRBV4-1; d_call: -; j_call: TRBJ2-5; clone_size: -; cdr3_nt: TGCGCCAGCAGCCAAGAAGGAGGGGCCTGGGAGACCCAGTACTTC; cdr3_aa: CASSQEGGAWETQYF
v_call: TRBV12-3/TRBV12-4; d_call: -; j_call: TRBJ1-5; clone_size: -; cdr3_nt: TGTGCCAGCAGTTTAGCGGTGCAGCCCCAGCATTTT; cdr3_aa: CASSLAVQPQHF
v_call: TRBV19; d_call: -; j_call: TRBJ1-2; clone_size: -; cdr3_nt: TGTGCCAGTACCCTGGAGGGTTTGGGAGGTGTCAACTATGGCTACACCTTC; cdr3_aa: CASTLEGLGGVNYGYTF
v_call: TRBV3-1/TRBV3-2; d_call: -; j_call: TRBJ2-5; clone_size: -; cdr3_nt: TGTGCCAGCAGCCAACACTTGGAGACCCAGTACTTC; cdr3_aa: CASSQHLETQYF
v_call: TRBV28; d_call: -; j_call: TRBJ1-5; clone_size: -; cdr3_nt: TGTGCCAGCAGTATACTGGGGGGTCCCCATCAGCCCCAGCATTTT; cdr3_aa: CASSILGGPHQPQHF
v_call: TRBV11-2; d_call: -; j_call: TRBJ2-7; clone_size: -; cdr3_nt: TGTGCCAGCAGCAGGGACTCGCACTACGAGCAGTACTTC; cdr3_aa: CASSRDSHYEQYF
v_call: TRBV6-2/TRBV6-3; d_call: TRBD2; j_call: TRBJ2-1; clone_size: few; cdr3_nt: TGTGCCAGCAGTTACGAGCGGGGGGTCAAGTTCTTC; cdr3_aa: CASSYERGVKFF